This T cell receptor beta chain was obtained from a study of blood T cells in healthy people across ages. Study conclusions and caveats: Age advanced and TCR beta diversity per million T cells fell, roughly linearly. When set beside aged donors, long-lived donors presented more naive CD4+ cells and higher diversity.

A sample-barcoded 5' primer and a J-beta primer mix were used in a second PCR of roughly 7 to 11 cycles. Each cDNA molecule was tagged by a template-switch adaptor that had 12 random nucleotides. TCRdb re-analysed the 5' RACE reads in MiXCR, keeping a single row per CDR3 protein. This sample carries 700,000 to 950,000 distinct CDR3 sequences, approximately 39% of them seen once, and the ten largest clones take under 25%. Note on this clonotype: Its target is unknown.

Samples each yielded at least 5 micrograms of total RNA. This CDR3 region has 15 residues. Germline V lookup: CDR1 SQVTM, CDR2 ANQGSEA. The V end was cut by 7 bases, the J end by 0 bases, with 15 bases between. J is TRBJ1-4 and V is TRBV29-1; D is undetermined. Sequenced: blood. The receptor was derived from an older woman in good health. The CDR3 bases are TGCAGCGCTACGGACCGAGTTGCAACTAATGAAAAACTGTTTTTT. This codes for CSATDRVATNEKLFF.